Listed below are T cell receptor beta chains from one sample, sequenced in a study of CD8 T cells in ankylosing spondylitis. TCRdb ran MiXCR on the 5' RACE reads and lists one entry per CDR3 protein. The table includes about 220,000 distinct CDR3 sequences, approximately 7.4% detected once. Sequenced material: blood, either unsorted or a sorted T cell fraction (not recorded which). The receptors come from a male donor with ankylosing spondylitis. Both conserved end residues are part of each CDR3.

J gene	V gene	CDR3 protein
TRBJ2-7	TRBV6-2/TRBV6-3	CASTTGGYEQYF
TRBJ1-1	TRBV28	CASSLLLGVTEAFF
TRBJ2-5	TRBV7-6	CASSHNIGRVETQYF
TRBJ2-3	TRBV4-3	CASSQTVTSGGFTDTQYF
TRBJ2-3	TRBV28	CASRDRDTNTQYF
TRBJ2-5	TRBV14	CASSQDVGNQETQYF
TRBJ2-5	TRBV5-6	CASSSDPEETQYF
TRBJ2-1	TRBV29-1	CSVEPVQFF
TRBJ2-7	TRBV12-2	CASRLEQEGGSSYEQYF
TRBJ1-1	TRBV6-2/TRBV6-3	CASSHYLAGETEAFF
TRBJ2-7	TRBV5-3	CAIGAGDSSYEQYF
TRBJ1-2	TRBV12-3/TRBV12-4	CASSPEADIYGYTF
TRBJ2-7	TRBV25-1	CASSANEQYF
TRBJ1-5	TRBV25-1	CASSTGPQPQHF
TRBJ2-7	TRBV25-1	CASSESGLTSYEQYF
TRBJ2-5	TRBV11-2	CASSLVGLGIIGETQYF
TRBJ2-1	TRBV6-4	CASSDAADTYNEQFF
TRBJ1-2	TRBV29-1	CSVGRRFGYTF
TRBJ2-1	TRBV5-1	CASSPAGTRGDEQFF
TRBJ2-7	TRBV2	CASSDPFSSEYEQYF
TRBJ1-3	TRBV9	CASSAGDRGPGNTIYF
TRBJ2-7	TRBV7-2	CASSLGGGETYEQYF
TRBJ2-1	TRBV7-9	CASSLGRIEFF
TRBJ2-1	TRBV7-3	CASSILAGGNEQFF
TRBJ2-4	TRBV11-2	CASSFGRDQYF
TRBJ2-2	TRBV5-1	CASSLIGSSGELFF
TRBJ1-1	TRBV6-1	CASSQAGQVKRDEAFF
TRBJ2-5	TRBV4-3	CASSPRQGAIETQYF
TRBJ2-5	TRBV7-9	CASRDAGTSGRRETQYF
TRBJ2-7	TRBV27	CASSFSQGFYEQYF
TRBJ2-1	TRBV12-3/TRBV12-4	CASSFPGQGHYNEQFF
TRBJ2-2	TRBV4-2	CASSQGSFTGELFF
TRBJ2-1	TRBV20-1	CSARRASGRDNEQFF
TRBJ2-1	TRBV19	CASSIMGLAGDEQFF
TRBJ2-4	TRBV28	CAASNIIQYF
TRBJ2-7	TRBV4-1	CASSQGRDRGSNEQYF
TRBJ1-1	TRBV5-1	CASSLVVRGMNTEAFF
TRBJ2-4	TRBV27	CASSQVSAKNIQYF
TRBJ1-5	TRBV5-5	CASSSGWGSNQPQHF
TRBJ2-1	TRBV2	CASAGTVTYNEQFF
TRBJ1-3	TRBV9	CASSFDPTGDPDTIYF
TRBJ2-1	TRBV6-1	CASIPPDRGLLFF
TRBJ2-7	TRBV6-5	CASSYSEIDEQYF
TRBJ2-2	TRBV29-1	CSVQSGGRYTGELFF
TRBJ2-5	TRBV12-3/TRBV12-4	CASRPLAGSGPETQYF
TRBJ2-3	TRBV4-3	CASSQRFESGQGRPDTQYF
TRBJ2-7	TRBV4-3	CASSHGEGSYEQYF
TRBJ1-1	TRBV20-1	CSAPGPGPNLEAFF
TRBJ2-3	TRBV4-3	CASSPHGGTGDPDTQYF
TRBJ1-4	TRBV5-1	CASSLREGIGRNEKLFF
TRBJ1-2	TRBV20-1	CSARRGGRDGYTF
TRBJ2-1	TRBV9	CASSDSSGGRAYNEQFF
TRBJ1-4	TRBV16	CASSQSTGVSEKLFF
TRBJ2-7	TRBV7-6	CASSPTTSSTSEQYF
TRBJ2-1	TRBV9	CASSVARGRGGLNEQFF